This TCR beta chain was identified during a study of shared clonotypes between healthy human individuals. Regarding the study as a whole: Apart from blood, nothing was sampled; tissue repertoires likely differ. Among non-shared clonotypes, generation probabilities were lower than among those shared by all four donors. Sharing across a few donors was seen in 4% to 6.5% of naive CD4 clonotypes.

This clone was picked up a small number of times. Antigen unknown. In the source study's methods: ImmunoSEQ output held junction-only sequences without quality scores, so filtering differed. Measured with immunoSEQ multiplex PCR; TCRdb has only the in-frame clones, and not every one. V, J and clone size reflect that table, while D and trimming were determined from the DNA. Of over a million clones in the sample, 78% were seen once. The V end was cut by 5 bases, the J end by 4 bases, with 9 bases between. There are 13 residues in the CDR3. CDR1 and CDR2 from the germline V gene are SGHTA and FQGTGA. The sequence was obtained from a man younger than 30 in good health. Some clones in this sample may be carry-over from other donors' samples. The chain couples TRBV7-3 to TRBJ1-5; the D is unclear. The sample comprised memory CD4+ T cells from PBMCs. Indicated subset: CD45RA-negative fraction. The CDR3 is CASSITGNQPQHF. The CDR3 DNA is TGTGCCAGCAGCATCACGGGGAATCAGCCCCAGCATTTT.